This T cell receptor beta chain stems from a study of cytomegalovirus exposure and HLA in healthy donors. With 60 Vbeta and 13 Jbeta primers, the PCR was carried out. Using immunoSEQ multiplex PCR, the repertoire was profiled, and TCRdb retains in-frame clones only, with some absent. There are about 150,000 clones in the sample; over 70% occur only once, and around 7% lies in the top ten. There are 13 residues in the CDR3. CDR1 and CDR2 from the germline V gene are SGHAT and FQNNGV. V lost 2 bases, J lost 4 bases, and 8 bases lay in between. In the case of this clone: Within the sample, other DNA sequences also encode this same CDR3.

The sequenced sample consisted of PBMCs. This rearrangement joins TRBV11-2 to TRBJ1-2, with D possibly matching TRBD1 (5 bases). This TCR came from a woman aged 40-49 years in good health and CMV-seropositive. As DNA, the CDR3 is TGTGCCAGCAGCTTAACCGACAGCTATGGCTACACCTTC. It encodes CASSLTDSYGYTF. Full variable domain (rest looked up from reference TRBV11-2 and TRBJ1-2): EAGVAQSPRYKIIEKRQSVAFWCNPISGHATLYWYQQILGQGPKLLIQFQNNGVVDDSQLPKDRFSAERLKGVDSTLKIQPAKLEDSAVYLCASSLTDSYGYTFGSGTRLTVV.